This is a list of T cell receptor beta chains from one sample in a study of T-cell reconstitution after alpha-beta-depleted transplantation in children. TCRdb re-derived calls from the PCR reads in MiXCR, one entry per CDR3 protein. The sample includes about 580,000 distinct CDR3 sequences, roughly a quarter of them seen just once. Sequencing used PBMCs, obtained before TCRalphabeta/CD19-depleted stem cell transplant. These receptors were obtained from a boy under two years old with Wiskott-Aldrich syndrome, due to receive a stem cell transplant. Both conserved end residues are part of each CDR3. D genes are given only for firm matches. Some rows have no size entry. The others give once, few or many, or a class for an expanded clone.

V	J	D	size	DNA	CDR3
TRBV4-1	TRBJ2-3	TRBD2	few	TGCGCCAGCAGCCAAGATCCCCCGCAAGCGGGGCGGGAGTTCTCAGATACGCAGTATTTT	CASSQDPPQAGREFSDTQYF
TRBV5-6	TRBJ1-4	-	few	TGTGCCAGCAGCCGTTATCATCGAGGCGGAGAAAAACTGTTTTTT	CASSRYHRGGEKLFF
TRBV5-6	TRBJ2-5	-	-	TGTGCCAGCAGCTTGTGGGGGACGAGGGAGACCCAGTACTTC	CASSLWGTRETQYF
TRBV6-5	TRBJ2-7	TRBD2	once	TGTGCCAGTTGGGCTAGCGGGTACGAGCAGTACTTC	CASWASGYEQYF
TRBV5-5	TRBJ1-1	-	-	TGTGCCAGCAGCTTGGAACAACCAAGCCCGAACACTGAAGCTTTCTTT	CASSLEQPSPNTEAFF
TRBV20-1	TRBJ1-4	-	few	TGCAGTGTTCCCTTTAATGAAAAACTGTTTTTT	CSVPFNEKLFF
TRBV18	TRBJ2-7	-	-	TGTGCCAGCTCTCCGGGACTGCACTACGAGCAGTACTTC	CASSPGLHYEQYF
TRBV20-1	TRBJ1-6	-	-	TGCAGTGCTAGAGTGGGTTCACCCCTCCACTTT	CSARVGSPLHF
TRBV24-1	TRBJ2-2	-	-	TGTGCCACCAGTGATCCGGACAGTTCGAACACCGGGGAGCTGTTTTTT	CATSDPDSSNTGELFF
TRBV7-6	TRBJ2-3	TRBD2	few	TGTGCCAGCAGCCCGACTAGCGGGAAACGGGGAGATACGCAGTATTTT	CASSPTSGKRGDTQYF
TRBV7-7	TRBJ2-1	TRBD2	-	TGTGCCAGCAGCCCCCTGGGACTAGCGGGGGGCTCCTACAATGAGCAGTTCTTC	CASSPLGLAGGSYNEQFF
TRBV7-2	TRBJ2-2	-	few	TGTGCCAGCAGCCCGGTTTGGCTAGCTGGCGGGGAGCTGTTTTTT	CASSPVWLAGGELFF
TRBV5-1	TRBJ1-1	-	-	TGCGCCAGCAGCGACGCGAGGGGTACTGAAGCTTTCTTT	CASSDARGTEAFF
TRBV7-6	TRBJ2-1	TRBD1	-	TGTGCCAGCAGCTTAGGCCTGGACAGGGTAAGGTTCTTC	CASSLGLDRVRFF
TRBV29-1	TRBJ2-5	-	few	TGCAGCGGGGCGACAGGTCAAGAGACCCAGTACTTC	CSGATGQETQYF
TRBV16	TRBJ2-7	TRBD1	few	TGTGCCAGCAGCCAAGGACAGGGGAATTACGAGCAGTACTTC	CASSQGQGNYEQYF
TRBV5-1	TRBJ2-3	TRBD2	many	TGTGCCAGCAGTCTAACTAGCGGGAGGTCCACAGATACGCAGTATTTT	CASSLTSGRSTDTQYF
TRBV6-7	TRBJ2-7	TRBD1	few	TGTGCCGTACAATCCGGGACAGGTTCTTCCGAGCAGTACTTC	CAVQSGTGSSEQYF
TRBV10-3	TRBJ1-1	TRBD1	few	TGTGCCATCAGTGATTCGACAGGGCACACTGAAGCTTTCTTT	CAISDSTGHTEAFF
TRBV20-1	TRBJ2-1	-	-	TGCAGTGCTAGAGCCCTTGGGAGGGGGTCCTACAATGAGCAGTTCTTC	CSARALGRGSYNEQFF
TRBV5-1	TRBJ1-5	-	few	TGCGCCAGCAGCTTGGGTCCTGGTGAAATGCCCCAGCATTTT	CASSLGPGEMPQHF
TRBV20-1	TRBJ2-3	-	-	TGCAGTGCTCGCATCGACAGGACCTTCACAGATACGCAGTATTTT	CSARIDRTFTDTQYF
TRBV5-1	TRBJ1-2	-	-	TGCGCCAGCAGCTTCGAAGCTAACTATGGCTACACCTTC	CASSFEANYGYTF
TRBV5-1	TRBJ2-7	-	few	TGCGCCAGCAGCTTGGATCTCCAGGCTATATACGAGCAGTACTTC	CASSLDLQAIYEQYF
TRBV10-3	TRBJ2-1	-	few	TGTGCCATCAGTGAGACAGGGCCGAATGAGCAGTTCTTC	CAISETGPNEQFF
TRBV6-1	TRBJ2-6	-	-	TGTGCCAGCAGTGCCCAGGGTAAAGGGGCCAACGTCCTGACTTTC	CASSAQGKGANVLTF
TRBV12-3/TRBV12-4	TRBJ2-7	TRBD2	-	TGTGCCAGCAGTCCCCGGGCTAGCGGGTCTGCGGAGCAGTACTTC	CASSPRASGSAEQYF
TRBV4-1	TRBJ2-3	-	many	TGCGCCAGCAGCCAAGCCCGTACTAATACGCAGTATTTT	CASSQARTNTQYF
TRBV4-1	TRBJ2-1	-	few	TGCGCCAGCAGCCAAGATCCCTCCTACAATGAGCAGTTCTTC	CASSQDPSYNEQFF
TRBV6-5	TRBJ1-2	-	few	TGTGCCAGCAGTTACGACGGAGGGAGTTACACCTTC	CASSYDGGSYTF
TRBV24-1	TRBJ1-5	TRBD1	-	TGTGCCACCAGTGATCCCGGGACAGGGAATCAGCCCCAGCATTTT	CATSDPGTGNQPQHF
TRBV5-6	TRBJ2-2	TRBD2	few	TGTGCCAGCAGTGAGGGTATTTGGACTAGCGGCGGCACCGGGGAGCTGTTTTTT	CASSEGIWTSGGTGELFF
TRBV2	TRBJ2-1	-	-	TGTGCCAGCCCTAAGGAGCAACTGGGCGCCTACAATGAGCAGTTCTTC	CASPKEQLGAYNEQFF
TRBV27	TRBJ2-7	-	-	TGTGCCAGCAGTTTCGGGAAGTTCTACGAGCAGTACTTC	CASSFGKFYEQYF
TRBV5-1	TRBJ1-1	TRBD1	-	TGCGCCAGCAGCGCCGAACGGACAGGTAACACTGAAGCTTTCTTT	CASSAERTGNTEAFF
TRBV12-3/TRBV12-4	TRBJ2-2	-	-	TGTGCCAGCAGTTTAGGGACTCCCACCGGGGAGCTGTTTTTT	CASSLGTPTGELFF
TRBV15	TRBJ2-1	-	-	TGTGCCACCAGCAGAGATCACGGGTTGGATGAGCAGTTCTTC	CATSRDHGLDEQFF
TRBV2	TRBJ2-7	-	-	TGTGCCAGCAGTGACCTTGGGGCAGGGCATACGGAGCAGTACTTC	CASSDLGAGHTEQYF
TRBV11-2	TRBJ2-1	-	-	TGTGCCAGCAGCTCTCCGGGCTTTGAGCAGTTCTTC	CASSSPGFEQFF
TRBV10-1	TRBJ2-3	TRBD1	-	TGCGCCAGCGGACAGGGTTCAGATACGCAGTATTTT	CASGQGSDTQYF
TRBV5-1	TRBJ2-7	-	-	TGCGCCAGCAGCTTACCGGCTTTAGACGAGCAGTACTTC	CASSLPALDEQYF
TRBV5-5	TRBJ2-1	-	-	TGTGCCAGCAGCTTGTTCAAGGAACTCCCCTACAATGAGCAGTTCTTC	CASSLFKELPYNEQFF
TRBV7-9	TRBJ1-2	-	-	TGTGCCAGCAGCTTAGCAGGAGGGGCCATCTATGGCTACACCTTC	CASSLAGGAIYGYTF
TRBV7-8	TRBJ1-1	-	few	TGTGCCAGCAGCGCTACAGGGACTTACACTGAAGCTTTCTTT	CASSATGTYTEAFF
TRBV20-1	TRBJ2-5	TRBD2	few	TGCAGTGCTAGAGATCGCGGGTGGACTAGCGGGAGGATGGAGACCCAGTACTTC	CSARDRGWTSGRMETQYF
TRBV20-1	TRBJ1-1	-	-	TGCAGTGCTTCAAAAACAGGGATGAACACTGAAGCTTTCTTT	CSASKTGMNTEAFF
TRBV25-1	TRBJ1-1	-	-	TGTGCCAGCAGTGAACCGGGGACGGGAGCCACTGAAGCTTTCTTT	CASSEPGTGATEAFF
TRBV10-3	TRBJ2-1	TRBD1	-	TGTGCCATCAATGCGGACAGGGTATGGAATGAGCAGTTCTTC	CAINADRVWNEQFF
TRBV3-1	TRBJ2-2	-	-	TGTGCCAGCAGCCCAGGGGGGGCGTTGGCCGGGGAGCTGTTTTTT	CASSPGGALAGELFF
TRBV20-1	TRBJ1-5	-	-	TGCAGTGCTAGAGATTCGAAAATCTATAGCAATCAGCCCCAGCATTTT	CSARDSKIYSNQPQHF
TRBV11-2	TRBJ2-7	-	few	TGTGCCAGCAGCTTAGCCCCCGGACAGTATAACTACGAGCAGTACTTC	CASSLAPGQYNYEQYF
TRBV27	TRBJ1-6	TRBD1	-	TGTGCCAGCAGTAGACAGGGAACACTGGGGGTGAATTCACCCCTCCACTTT	CASSRQGTLGVNSPLHF
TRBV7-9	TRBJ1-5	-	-	TGTGCCAGCAGCCGCGAGGGTTCGCAGCCCCAGCATTTT	CASSREGSQPQHF
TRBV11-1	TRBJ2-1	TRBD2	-	TGTGCCAGCATCCAAGTCGGACTGGGACTAGCGGAAAATGAGCAGTTCTTC	CASIQVGLGLAENEQFF